Following are 14 T cell receptor beta chains from one sample sequenced in a study of blood T cell repertoires in COVID-19. Assay: immunoSEQ multiplex PCR; the TCRdb copy retains only in-frame clones and omits some. The data show 200,000 to 250,000 clones, nearly 90% seen once. Sequencing was carried out using PBMCs or T cells enriched from blood (not recorded which). The receptor source for this set is a man aged 25-40 years who had been exposed to COVID-19.

The chain joins TRBV30 to TRBJ2-1, with D possibly matching TRBD2 (6 bases). In germline, CDR1 is GTSNPN, CDR2 SVGIG (reference sequence). This CDR3 has 13 residues. V lost 0 bases and J 5 bases, leaving 8 bases between the germline ends. The CDR3 is CAWSVGGNNEQFF. In nucleotides, the CDR3 is TGTGCCTGGAGTGTGGGAGGTAACAATGAGCAGTTCTTC. Complete variable domain (other parts from reference TRBV30 and TRBJ2-1): SQTIHQWPATLVQPVGSPLSLECTVEGTSNPNLYWYRQAAGRGLQLLFYSVGIGQISSEVPQNLSASRPQDRQFILSSKKLLLSDSGFYLCAWSVGGNNEQFFGPGTRLTVL.

The chain joins TRBV3-1 (or the pseudogene TRBV3-2) to TRBJ1-2; no firm D call. Per the germline V gene, CDR1 is LGHDT and CDR2 is YNNKEL (reference sequence). This CDR3 is built from 14 residues. Trimming left V 2 bases short and J 2 bases short, with 9 bases between. CDR3 coding DNA: TGTGCCAGCAGCCAAATGGGCACAAACTATGGCTACACCTTC. This codes for CASSQMGTNYGYTF.

The chain combines TRBV18 with TRBJ2-5; 10 positions match TRBD1. The ends lost 7 bases at V and 6 bases at J; junction bases unmatched: 11. Germline loops: CDR1 KGHSH, CDR2 LQKENI. The CDR3 runs to 15 residues. In nucleotides, the CDR3 is TGTGCCAGCTATCCCCGGGACAGGGGCGGAAAGACCCAGTACTTC. Its protein is CASYPRDRGGKTQYF.

The chain links TRBV7-3 to TRBJ2-2, with D unclear. Germline loops: CDR1 SGHTA, CDR2 FQGTGA. The CDR3 runs 15 residues. V lost 1 base and J 2 bases, leaving 8 bases between the germline ends. The CDR3 bases are TGTGCCAGCAGCTTAAATGGCCGAAACACCGGGGAGCTGTTTTTT. It specifies CASSLNGRNTGELFF.

This chain connects TRBV7-2 to TRBJ1-5; 7 bases line up with TRBD1. Germline V lookup: CDR1 SGHTA, CDR2 FQGNSA. J gave up 3 bases and V 4 bases, and 3 bases lay outside the gene matches. CDR3 length: 14 residues. The chain's CDR3 is CASSSTGSNQPQHF. The CDR3 bases are TGTGCCAGCAGCTCGACAGGGTCCAATCAGCCCCAGCATTTT.

The chain links TRBV2 to TRBJ1-6; 7 nucleotides agree with TRBD1. This CDR3 region has 17 residues. V shed 5 bases, J shed 0 bases, and the junction held 7 bases outside the gene matches. Germline V gives CDR1 SNHLY, CDR2 FYNNEI. CDR3 residues: CASSYRGIGSYNSPLHF. As DNA, the CDR3 is TGTGCCAGCAGTTACAGGGGAATTGGCTCCTATAATTCACCCCTCCACTTT.

The chain recombines TRBV9 with TRBJ1-2; D may be TRBD1 (6 bases). The CDR3 consists of 18 residues. V dropped 3 bases and J dropped 4 bases, with 25 bases sitting between them. CDR1 and CDR2 from the germline V gene are SGDLS and YYNGEE. The CDR3 is CASSGSGDNHITFYGYTF. The CDR3 DNA reads as TGTGCCAGCAGCGGATCCGGGGACAACCACATTACTTTCTATGGCTACACCTTC. The whole variable domain, filled in from reference TRBV9 and TRBJ1-2, reads DSGVTQTPKHLITATGQRVTLRCSPRSGDLSVYWYQQSLDQGLQFLIQYYNGEERAKGNILERFSAQQFPDLHSELNLSSLELGDSALYFCASSGSGDNHITFYGYTFGSGTRLTVV.

The V and J genes are TRBV13 and TRBJ1-4; no clear D. The CDR3 spans 16 residues. V was trimmed by 1 base and J by 10 bases, leaving 19 bases between them. Germline CDR1 PRHDT, CDR2 FYEKMQ (reference sequence). The CDR3, as DNA: TGTGCCAGCAGCTTAGCCCGGTGGCCCCTTGGAGGAAAACTGTTTTTT. Translating it yields CASSLARWPLGGKLFF.

This rearrangement joins TRBV6-6 to TRBJ2-1; D is undetermined. Germline V CDR1 and CDR2: MNHNY, SVGAGI (reference sequence). With 8 bases removed from V and 0 bases from J, the gap between germline ends came to 8 bases. This CDR3 contains 13 residues. The CDR3: CASGAGSYNEQFF. The CDR3 DNA reads TGTGCCAGCGGTGCAGGCTCCTACAATGAGCAGTTCTTC.

J is TRBJ1-6 and V is TRBV25-1; the D is unclear. V was cut by 3 bases and J by 2 bases, with 2 bases left in between. The CDR3 has 13 residues. Germline assignment: CDR1 MGHDK and CDR2 SYGVNS. The CDR3 loop reads CASSDTYNSPLHF. In nucleotides, the CDR3 is TGTGCCAGCAGTGATACCTATAATTCACCCCTCCACTTT. Together with reference TRBV25-1 and TRBJ1-6, the CDR3 gives the full variable domain: EADIYQTPRYLVIGTGKKITLECSQTMGHDKMYWYQQDPGMELHLIHYSYGVNSTEKGDLSSESTVSRIRTEHFPLTLESARPSHTSQYLCASSDTYNSPLHFGNGTRLTVT.

The rearrangement uses TRBV3-1 (or the pseudogene TRBV3-2) and TRBJ1-4; TRBD1 is a possible D gene (5 bases). Germline loops: CDR1 LGHDT, CDR2 YNNKEL (reference sequence). Trimming pared 5 bases from V and 7 bases from J, leaving 14 bases between. The CDR3 loop spans 14 amino acids. The CDR3 is CASSTPLTGEKLFF. CDR3 sequence (DNA): TGTGCCAGCAGCACCCCTTTAACAGGTGAAAAACTGTTTTTT.

This rearrangement joins TRBV27 to TRBJ2-3; 8 bases line up with TRBD1. Germline V lookup: CDR1 MNHEY, CDR2 SMNVEV (reference sequence). Trimming cost V 6 bases and J 1 base; bases outside gene matches: 3. This CDR3 has 14 residues. DNA for the CDR3: TGTGCCAGCAGGTCACAGGGGGGCACAGATACGCAGTATTTT. Translating gives CASRSQGGTDTQYF.

The chain's CDR3 is CASSPTRNTDTQYF. The CDR3 region has the DNA TGTGCCAGCTCACCAACGCGAAACACAGATACGCAGTATTTT. The V and J genes are TRBV18 and TRBJ2-3; D gene unclear. CDR3 size: 14 residues. In germline, CDR1 is KGHSH, CDR2 LQKENI. Trimming took 2 bases from V and 2 from J, leaving 8 bases between them. Full variable domain (rest looked up from reference TRBV18 and TRBJ2-3): NAGVMQNPRHLVRRRGQEARLRCSPMKGHSHVYWYRQLPEEGLKFMVYLQKENIIDESGMPKERFSAEFPKEGPSILRIQQVVRGDSAAYFCASSPTRNTDTQYFGPGTRLTVL.

V gene TRBV29-1 combines with J gene TRBJ2-1, with 9 bases identical to TRBD2. Germline CDR1 SQVTM, CDR2 ANQGSEA. The V segment lost 6 bases and the J segment 5 bases; nucleotides outside the gene matches: 5. The CDR3 length is 13 residues. DNA for the CDR3: TGCAGCGTCTTTAGCGGGGGTGACAATGAGCAGTTCTTC. Residues: CSVFSGGDNEQFF.